These T cell receptor beta chains were read from a single sample in a study of cytomegalovirus exposure and HLA in healthy donors. Here immunoSEQ multiplex PCR was the method, and the copy in TCRdb shows in-frame clones only, minus some. The data contain tens of thousands of clones, over 70% of them singletons. What was sequenced was PBMCs. All receptors derive from a man between 25 and 39 years old in good health and CMV-seronegative. Both conserved end residues are part of each CDR3. The order of the fields is clone size, D gene, J gene, V gene, CDR3 DNA, CDR3 protein. The D gene is left open where the match is weak. Clone size, where shown, is once, few, many, or a class for clones that have expanded.

clone size: .
D gene: TRBD1
J gene: TRBJ2-1
V gene: TRBV5-1
CDR3 DNA: TGCGCCAGCAGCTTATCCGGGACAGGGTGGAATGAGCAGTTCTTC
CDR3 protein: CASSLSGTGWNEQFF

clone size: .
D gene: TRBD1
J gene: TRBJ2-5
V gene: TRBV2
CDR3 DNA: TGTGCCAGCAGTCCCCCTGGGACAGGGGGCTTTCGAGAGACCCAGTACTTC
CDR3 protein: CASSPPGTGGFRETQYF

clone size: once
D gene: TRBD1
J gene: TRBJ1-2
V gene: TRBV6-5
CDR3 DNA: TGTGCCAGCATTAAGGACAGGGGGCGGTTTGGCTACACCTTC
CDR3 protein: CASIKDRGRFGYTF

clone size: .
D gene: TRBD2
J gene: TRBJ2-1
V gene: TRBV9
CDR3 DNA: TGTGCCAGCAGCGTAGTTTCAGGACTAGCGGGTACTGAGCAGTTCTTC
CDR3 protein: CASSVVSGLAGTEQFF

clone size: .
D gene: TRBD1
J gene: TRBJ2-7
V gene: TRBV7-6
CDR3 DNA: TGTGCCAGCAGCCCAAGTAGACAGGGGTACGAGCAGTACTTC
CDR3 protein: CASSPSRQGYEQYF

clone size: .
D gene: TRBD1
J gene: TRBJ1-5
V gene: TRBV27
CDR3 DNA: TGTGCCAGCAAACCGCTCCAAGGGACAGGGCATAATCAGCCCCAGCATTTT
CDR3 protein: CASKPLQGTGHNQPQHF

clone size: .
D gene: .
J gene: TRBJ1-2
V gene: TRBV4-1
CDR3 DNA: TGCGCCAGCAGCCAAGCCGGAGGGACGGACTATGGCTACACCTTC
CDR3 protein: CASSQAGGTDYGYTF

clone size: .
D gene: .
J gene: TRBJ1-5
V gene: TRBV19
CDR3 DNA: TGTGCCAGTAGTACGACACGACAGCCCCAGCATTTT
CDR3 protein: CASSTTRQPQHF

clone size: .
D gene: .
J gene: TRBJ2-6
V gene: TRBV5-6
CDR3 DNA: TGTGCCAGCAGCCCAACTGGGGCCAACGTCCTGACTTTC
CDR3 protein: CASSPTGANVLTF

clone size: .
D gene: .
J gene: TRBJ1-5
V gene: TRBV10-3
CDR3 DNA: TGTGCCATCAGTGAGCCCCCCGGGGTCTCTCAGCATTTT
CDR3 protein: CAISEPPGVSQHF

clone size: many
D gene: TRBD2
J gene: TRBJ2-1
V gene: TRBV9
CDR3 DNA: TGTGCCAGCAGCGTAGGGACTAGCGGGGTCTCAATCTACAATGAGCAGTTCTTC
CDR3 protein: CASSVGTSGVSIYNEQFF

clone size: .
D gene: TRBD2
J gene: TRBJ2-3
V gene: TRBV5-1
CDR3 DNA: TGCGCCAGCAGCCAGGGACTAGCGGGGAGGACAGATACGCAGTATTTT
CDR3 protein: CASSQGLAGRTDTQYF

clone size: .
D gene: .
J gene: TRBJ2-3
V gene: TRBV7-2
CDR3 DNA: TGTGCCAGCAGCCCACTTCAGGTCCGCCAGTATTTT
CDR3 protein: CASSPLQVRQYF

clone size: .
D gene: .
J gene: TRBJ2-7
V gene: TRBV5-1
CDR3 DNA: TGCGCCAGCAGCTTTGTAAGGGGCAGCTCCTACGAGCAGTACTTC
CDR3 protein: CASSFVRGSSYEQYF

clone size: .
D gene: .
J gene: TRBJ1-1
V gene: TRBV27
CDR3 DNA: TGTGCCAGCAGTTTATTCTCCCTCGGGGGGGGCATGAACACTGAAGCTTTCTTT
CDR3 protein: CASSLFSLGGGMNTEAFF

clone size: .
D gene: TRBD1
J gene: TRBJ1-4
V gene: TRBV7-8
CDR3 DNA: TGTGCCAGCAGCTTAAATTACAGGGGTGGGGAAAAACTGTTTTTT
CDR3 protein: CASSLNYRGGEKLFF

clone size: .
D gene: TRBD1
J gene: TRBJ2-5
V gene: TRBV28
CDR3 DNA: TGTGCCAGTCAAGGGACAGGGTTGAGAGAGACCCAGTACTTC
CDR3 protein: CASQGTGLRETQYF

clone size: .
D gene: TRBD2
J gene: TRBJ2-1
V gene: TRBV5-4
CDR3 DNA: TGTGCCAGCAGCCTGGGGACTAGCGGGAGAAGGTCTAATGAGCAGTTCTTC
CDR3 protein: CASSLGTSGRRSNEQFF

clone size: few
D gene: .
J gene: TRBJ2-1
V gene: TRBV4-1
CDR3 DNA: TGCGCCAGCAGCTCGATCTCTAGCTCGTTCTACAATGAGCAGTTCTTC
CDR3 protein: CASSSISSSFYNEQFF

clone size: .
D gene: .
J gene: TRBJ1-5
V gene: TRBV29-1
CDR3 DNA: TGCAGCGTTGAAGATGGTACAGGCGGCAATCAGCCCCAGCATTTT
CDR3 protein: CSVEDGTGGNQPQHF

clone size: .
D gene: .
J gene: TRBJ2-3
V gene: TRBV7-3
CDR3 DNA: TGTGCCAGCAGCCTTGGTTTAGGGCGGGGAGATACGCAGTATTTT
CDR3 protein: CASSLGLGRGDTQYF

clone size: .
D gene: TRBD2
J gene: TRBJ2-7
V gene: TRBV7-9
CDR3 DNA: TGTGCCAGCAGCCCGACACCGGGGACTAGCGGGTTCGAGCAGTACTTC
CDR3 protein: CASSPTPGTSGFEQYF

clone size: .
D gene: .
J gene: TRBJ2-1
V gene: TRBV9
CDR3 DNA: TGTGCCAGCAGCGTAGCAGCGGGCTCCTACAATGAGCAGTTCTTC
CDR3 protein: CASSVAAGSYNEQFF

clone size: .
D gene: TRBD1
J gene: TRBJ1-2
V gene: TRBV19
CDR3 DNA: TGTGCCAGTAGTACAGGGACAGGGGAACGGGGTAACTATGGCTACACCTTC
CDR3 protein: CASSTGTGERGNYGYTF

clone size: .
D gene: TRBD2
J gene: TRBJ2-2
V gene: TRBV5-1
CDR3 DNA: TGCGCCAGCAGCCGTACGGGGCTAGCGGGTATTGACGCCGGGGAGCTGTTTTTT
CDR3 protein: CASSRTGLAGIDAGELFF

clone size: .
D gene: TRBD2
J gene: TRBJ2-5
V gene: TRBV7-7
CDR3 DNA: TGTGCCAGCAGCTTAAGCCTAGCGGGGGGCGGTGAGACCCAGTACTTC
CDR3 protein: CASSLSLAGGGETQYF

clone size: .
D gene: .
J gene: TRBJ2-7
V gene: TRBV20-1
CDR3 DNA: TGCAGTGCCGGGATCTACGAGCAGTACTTC
CDR3 protein: CSAGIYEQYF

clone size: .
D gene: TRBD1
J gene: TRBJ2-7
V gene: TRBV6-1
CDR3 DNA: TGTGCCAGCAGTGAATTTAGCCCCCCGGCCGCGACAGGGAACGAGCAGTACTTC
CDR3 protein: CASSEFSPPAATGNEQYF